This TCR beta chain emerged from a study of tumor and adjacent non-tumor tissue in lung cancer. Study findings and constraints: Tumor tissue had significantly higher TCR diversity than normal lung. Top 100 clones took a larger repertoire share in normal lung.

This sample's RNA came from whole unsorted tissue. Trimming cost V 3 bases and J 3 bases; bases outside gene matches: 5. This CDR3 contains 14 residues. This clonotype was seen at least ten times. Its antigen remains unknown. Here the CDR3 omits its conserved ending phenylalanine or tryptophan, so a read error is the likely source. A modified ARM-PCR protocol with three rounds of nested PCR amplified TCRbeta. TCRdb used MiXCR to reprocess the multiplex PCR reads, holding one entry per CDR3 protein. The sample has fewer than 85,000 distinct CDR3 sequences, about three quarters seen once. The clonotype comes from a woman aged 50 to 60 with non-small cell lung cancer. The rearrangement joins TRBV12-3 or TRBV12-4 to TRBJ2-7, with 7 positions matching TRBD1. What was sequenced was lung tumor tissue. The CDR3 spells CASSLSGTDYEQYL. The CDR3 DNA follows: TGTGCCAGCAGTTTGTCCGGGACAGACTACGAGCAGTACCTC.